These T cell receptor beta chains were read from a single sample in a study of response to subunit inactivated influenza vaccine. Via MiXCR, TCRdb re-called the RT-PCR reads, giving one row per CDR3 protein. The sample contains 650,000 to 800,000 distinct CDR3 sequences, approximately 15% of which appear only once. Sequenced material: PBMCs from blood, taken around 15 days before vaccination. The receptor set was obtained from a man aged 50 or older who received an inactivated influenza vaccine. Both conserved end residues are part of each CDR3. A D gene is named only where the DNA matches it firmly. Clone size, where shown, is once, few, many, or a class for clones that have expanded.

NA	TRBD1	TRBV5-6	TRBJ2-3	TGTGCCAGCAGCTTGGTTCGACAGGGGGCGTATACGCAGTATTTT	CASSLVRQGAYTQYF
NA	NA	TRBV13	TRBJ2-6	TGTGCCTGCAGCCCCTTCCGGACATCGACTTTGAAGGCCAACGTCCTGACTTTC	CACSPFRTSTLKANVLTF
few	TRBD1	TRBV9	TRBJ2-7	TGTGCCAGCAGCGTAGAGGGACAGGGAAACGAGCAGTACTTC	CASSVEGQGNEQYF
NA	NA	TRBV29-1	TRBJ1-1	TGCAGCGTTGAAGACACGAACAGGGTAAACACTGAAGCTTTCTTT	CSVEDTNRVNTEAFF
few	NA	TRBV15	TRBJ1-4	TGTGCCACCAGCAGAGCCCGGGACATGTATGAAAAACTGTTTTTT	CATSRARDMYEKLFF
NA	TRBD2	TRBV7-9	TRBJ2-1	TGTGCCAGCAGTAGAGGAGGGACTAGCGGGACTCAGTTCTTC	CASSRGGTSGTQFF
NA	NA	TRBV10-3	TRBJ2-7	TGTGCCATCAGTGATCAACGGACAGAGAGCTCCTACGAGCAGTACTTC	CAISDQRTESSYEQYF
NA	NA	TRBV24-1	TRBJ1-1	TGTGCCGCCCGGGGTCAGAACACTGAAGCTTTCTTT	CAARGQNTEAFF
NA	TRBD2	TRBV12-3/TRBV12-4	TRBJ2-7	TGTGCCAGCACCCTACTCTGGACTAGCGGGATGAGGGACGAGCAGTACTTC	CASTLLWTSGMRDEQYF
many	NA	TRBV15	TRBJ2-1	TGTGCCACCAGCAGAGACTCGGGACTCTACAATGAGCAGTTCTTC	CATSRDSGLYNEQFF
few	NA	TRBV5-6	TRBJ2-5	TGTGCCAGCAGCTTGGCCATCCCACTGAGGGAGACCCAGTACTTC	CASSLAIPLRETQYF
few	NA	TRBV4-1	TRBJ2-4	TGCGCCAGCAGCCAAGATTTGAACCTTGCCAAAAACATTCAGTACTTC	CASSQDLNLAKNIQYF
few	TRBD1	TRBV9	TRBJ2-2	TGTGCCAGCAGCTACCAGGGGGACAGCACCGGGGAGCTGTTTTTT	CASSYQGDSTGELFF
NA	TRBD1	TRBV6-2/TRBV6-3	TRBJ2-3	TGTGCCAGCAGTCAACCTGTTTGGGGACAGGGATTCCCGGTTTCTACGCAGTATTTT	CASSQPVWGQGFPVSTQYF
NA	NA	TRBV7-8	TRBJ2-1	TGTGCCAGCAGCCCCCGCAGGGGGGTCCATGAGCAGTTCTTC	CASSPRRGVHEQFF
NA	NA	TRBV6-6	TRBJ1-3	TGTGCCAGCAGTTACCGGCAGGGAAACACCATATATTTT	CASSYRQGNTIYF
few	NA	TRBV19	TRBJ2-2	TGTGCCAGTAGTATGGAGAGGGGAAGGACCGGGGAGCTGTTTTTT	CASSMERGRTGELFF
NA	TRBD2	TRBV11-2	TRBJ2-5	TGTGCCAGCAGGGTTACGGGAGGAGAGACCCAGTACTTC	CASRVTGGETQYF